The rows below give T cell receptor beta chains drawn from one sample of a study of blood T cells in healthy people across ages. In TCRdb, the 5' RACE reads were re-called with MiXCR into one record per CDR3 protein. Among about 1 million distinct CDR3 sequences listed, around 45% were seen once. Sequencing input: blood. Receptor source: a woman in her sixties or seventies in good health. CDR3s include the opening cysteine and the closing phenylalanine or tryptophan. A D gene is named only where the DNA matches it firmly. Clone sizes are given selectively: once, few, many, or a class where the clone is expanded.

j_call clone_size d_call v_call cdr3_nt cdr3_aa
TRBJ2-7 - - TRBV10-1 TGCGCCAGCAGTGGAACCTCGGGCCACCCCTACGAGCAGTACTTC CASSGTSGHPYEQYF
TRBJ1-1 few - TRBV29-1 TGCAGCGTTCTTACAGGGAACACTGAAGCTTTCTTT CSVLTGNTEAFF
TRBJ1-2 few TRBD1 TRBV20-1 TGCAGTGCTCCGACAGGGTCCCGCGGTGGCTACACCTTC CSAPTGSRGGYTF
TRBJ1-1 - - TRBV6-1 TGTGCCAGCAGACCCCCGGTAATCCGCCCGAGGAACACTGAAGCTTTCTTT CASRPPVIRPRNTEAFF
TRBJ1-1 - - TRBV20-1 TGCAGTGCTAGTCAGCAGAACACTGAAGCTTTCTTT CSASQQNTEAFF
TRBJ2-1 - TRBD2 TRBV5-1 TGCGCCAGCAGCCTGCGGTATAGCGGGACCAGAAATGAGCAGTTCTTC CASSLRYSGTRNEQFF
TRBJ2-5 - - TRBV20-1 TGCAGTGCTAGAGTGACCTACCAAGAGACCCAGTACTTC CSARVTYQETQYF
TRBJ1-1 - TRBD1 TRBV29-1 TGCAGCACCCAGGGGGGACAGGGGAGTCAAGCTTTCTTT CSTQGGQGSQAFF
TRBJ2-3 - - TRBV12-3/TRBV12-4 TGTGCCAGCGGGAACGGGATCCTCACAGATACGCAGTATTTT CASGNGILTDTQYF
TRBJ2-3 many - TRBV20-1 TGCAGTGTTCCGGGCTTTGATACGCAGTATTTT CSVPGFDTQYF
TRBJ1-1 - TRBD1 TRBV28 TGTGCCAGCAGTTTACACCCTTCCGGGACAGCGAACACTGAAGCTTTCTTT CASSLHPSGTANTEAFF
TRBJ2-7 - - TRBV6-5 TGTGCCAGCAGTGCGGGGTTTACGTCCTACGAGCAGTACTTC CASSAGFTSYEQYF
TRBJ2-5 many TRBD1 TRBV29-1 TGCAGCGTTGAAGATCCTGACAGGGTAGGGAAGACCCAGTACTTC CSVEDPDRVGKTQYF
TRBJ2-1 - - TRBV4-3 TGCGCCAGCAGCCCCTCGGGGGCGGGGTTCAACAATGAGCAGTTCTTC CASSPSGAGFNNEQFF
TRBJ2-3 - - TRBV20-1 TGCAGTGCTAGAAGGGCTAATAGGAGGACGCAGTATTTT CSARRANRRTQYF
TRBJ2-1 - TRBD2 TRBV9 TGTGCCAGCAGCGTAGGAGCGGGGGCGGGAGGGACCTACAATGAGCAGTTCTTC CASSVGAGAGGTYNEQFF
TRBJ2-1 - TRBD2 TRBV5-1 TGCGCCAGCAGCCCGGCACCTAGCGGCCCCTACAATGAGCAGTTCTTC CASSPAPSGPYNEQFF
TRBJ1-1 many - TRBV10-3 TGTGCCATCAAGGGAAACAGTCACACTGAAGCTTTCTTT CAIKGNSHTEAFF
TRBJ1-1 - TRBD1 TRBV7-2 TGTGCCAGCAGCTGGGGACAGGGAGGAAGAACTGAAGCTTTCTTT CASSWGQGGRTEAFF
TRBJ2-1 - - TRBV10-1 TGCGCCAGCAGTGAGAGACGGAAAAATAATGAGCAGTTCTTC CASSERRKNNEQFF
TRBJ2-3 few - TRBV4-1 TGCGCCAGCAGCCAAGCTGCGCGGGGCACAGATACGCAGTATTTT CASSQAARGTDTQYF
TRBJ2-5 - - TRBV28 TGTGCCAGCAGTCCCGCCGGGGCTGACTCCAAAGAGACCCAGTACTTC CASSPAGADSKETQYF
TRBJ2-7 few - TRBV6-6 TGTGCCAGCAGTTACTTTACGGGAGAAGGATACGAGCAGTACTTC CASSYFTGEGYEQYF
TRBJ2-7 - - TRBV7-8 TGTGCCAGCAGCTTAGAATATAGTGCCTACGAGCAGTACTTC CASSLEYSAYEQYF
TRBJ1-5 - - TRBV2 TGTGCCAGCAAATGGGGATCGGGAAGGGACCAGCCCCAGCATTTT CASKWGSGRDQPQHF
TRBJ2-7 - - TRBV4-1 TGCGCCAGCAGCCCCAACACATTCTACGAGCAGTACTTC CASSPNTFYEQYF
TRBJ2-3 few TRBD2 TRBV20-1 TGCAGTGCCGAACTGCGACTAGCGGGGGGATTCACAGATACGCAGTATTTT CSAELRLAGGFTDTQYF
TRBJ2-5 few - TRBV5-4 TGTGCCAGCAGCTTGTTCCAACTAGGCCAAGAGACCCAGTACTTC CASSLFQLGQETQYF
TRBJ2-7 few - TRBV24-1 TGTGCCACCAGTGACGTTTACGAGCAGTACTTC CATSDVYEQYF
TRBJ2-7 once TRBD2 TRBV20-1 TGCAGTGCTAGAGATGGGACAGGCGGGCTAGCGGGAGTTTCGTACGAGCAGTACTTC CSARDGTGGLAGVSYEQYF
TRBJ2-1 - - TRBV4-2 TGTGCCAGCAGCCAAGATCTTAGTCACAATGAGCAGTTCTTC CASSQDLSHNEQFF
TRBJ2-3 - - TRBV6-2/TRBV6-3 TGTGCCACCCTTAGCGGAACCCATTATAGCACAGATACGCAGTATTTT CATLSGTHYSTDTQYF
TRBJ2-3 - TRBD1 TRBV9 TGTGCCAGCAGCCCCCGGGACAGGGGGGGTACGCAGTATTTT CASSPRDRGGTQYF
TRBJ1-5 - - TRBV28 TGTGCCAGCAGTTACCCGGGGCAGAAGCAGCCCCAGCATTTT CASSYPGQKQPQHF
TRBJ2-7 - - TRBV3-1 TGTGTCAGCAGCCAAGAGTCAGGGACATACGAGCAGTACTTC CVSSQESGTYEQYF
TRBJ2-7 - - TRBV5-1 TGCGCCAGCAGCTTGGAGGCCCGGGCCTCCTACGAGCAGTACTTC CASSLEARASYEQYF
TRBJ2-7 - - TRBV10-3 TGTGCCATCAGTGTGGTAGGGGGTGAGAGCTCCTACGAGCAGTACTTC CAISVVGGESSYEQYF
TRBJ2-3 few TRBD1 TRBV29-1 TGCAGCGTCGCAAGGGACAGGGGTGCAGATACGCAGTATTTT CSVARDRGADTQYF
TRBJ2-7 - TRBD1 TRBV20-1 TGCAGTGCTAGATGGGACAGGAGCTACGAGCAGTACTTC CSARWDRSYEQYF
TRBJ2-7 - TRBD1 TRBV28 TGTGCCAGCAGGGGTCGACAGGGGTTCTACGAGCAGTACTTC CASRGRQGFYEQYF
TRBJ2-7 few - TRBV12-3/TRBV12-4 TGTGCCAGCAGCGGGGCGGGGCCTTTTTACGAGCAGTACTTC CASSGAGPFYEQYF
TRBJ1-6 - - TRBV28 TGTGCCAGCAGTTTAGGGCGGATGACTAATTCACCCCTCCACTTT CASSLGRMTNSPLHF
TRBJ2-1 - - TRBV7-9 TGTGCCAGCAGCTTAACGCCTAGCGCGACACGGAATGAGCAGTTCTTC CASSLTPSATRNEQFF
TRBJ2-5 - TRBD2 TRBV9 TGTGCCAGCAGCGCAGGACTGCGACTAGCGGAAGAGACCCAGTACTTC CASSAGLRLAEETQYF
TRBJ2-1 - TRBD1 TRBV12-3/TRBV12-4 TGTGCCAGCAGTCACTGGACAGGGGACAATGAGCAGTTCTTC CASSHWTGDNEQFF
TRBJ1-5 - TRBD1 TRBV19 TGTGCCAGTAGTACCGCGGGACAGGGGGGGGATCAGCCCCAGCATTTT CASSTAGQGGDQPQHF
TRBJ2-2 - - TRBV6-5 TGTGCCAGCAGTTACGGCTTGGAAGGGAACACCGGGGAGCTGTTTTTT CASSYGLEGNTGELFF
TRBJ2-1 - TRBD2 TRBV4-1 TGCGCCAGCAGCCAAGCGCCGGAGCGGGGGACCTACAATGAGCAGTTCTTC CASSQAPERGTYNEQFF
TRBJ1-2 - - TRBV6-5 TGTGCCAGCAGTTACACAGGGTCGGGCTATGGCTACACCTTC CASSYTGSGYGYTF
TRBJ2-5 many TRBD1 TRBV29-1 TGCAGCGTTCCACAGGGGCAAGAGACCCAGTACTTC CSVPQGQETQYF
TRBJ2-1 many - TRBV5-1 TGTGCCAGCAGCTTGGATTCCGGGAGCTACAATGAGCAGTTCTTC CASSLDSGSYNEQFF